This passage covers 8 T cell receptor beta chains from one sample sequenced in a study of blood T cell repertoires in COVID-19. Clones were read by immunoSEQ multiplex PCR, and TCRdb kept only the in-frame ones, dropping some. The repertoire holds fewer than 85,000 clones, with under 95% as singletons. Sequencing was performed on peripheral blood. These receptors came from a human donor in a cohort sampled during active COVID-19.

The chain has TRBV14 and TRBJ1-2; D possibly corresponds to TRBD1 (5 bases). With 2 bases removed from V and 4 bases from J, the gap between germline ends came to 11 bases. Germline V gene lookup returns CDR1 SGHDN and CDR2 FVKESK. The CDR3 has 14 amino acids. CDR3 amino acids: CASSQTRRGYGYTF. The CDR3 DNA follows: TGTGCCAGCAGCCAAACACGGAGGGGCTATGGCTACACCTTC.

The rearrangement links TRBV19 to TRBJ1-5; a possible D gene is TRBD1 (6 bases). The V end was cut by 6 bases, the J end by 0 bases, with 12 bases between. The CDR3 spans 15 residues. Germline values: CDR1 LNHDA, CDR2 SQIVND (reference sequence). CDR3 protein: CASSPDSNSNQPQHF. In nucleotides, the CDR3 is TGTGCCAGTAGCCCGGACAGTAATAGCAATCAGCCCCAGCATTTT.

The CDR3 loop reads CASSQGQPLNTEAFF. CDR3 coding DNA: TGTGCCAGCAGCCAAGGGCAACCGCTGAACACTGAAGCTTTCTTT. The chain combines TRBV3-1 (or the pseudogene TRBV3-2) with TRBJ1-1, with no clear D. The germline V gene encodes CDR1 LGHDT and CDR2 YNNKEL (reference sequence). Trimming cost V 1 base and J 0 bases, with 9 bases left between them. The length of the CDR3 is 15 residues.

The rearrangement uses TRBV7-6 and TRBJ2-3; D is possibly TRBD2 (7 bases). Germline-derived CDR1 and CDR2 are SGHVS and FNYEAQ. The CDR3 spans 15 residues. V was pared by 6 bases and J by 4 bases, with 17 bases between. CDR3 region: CASSLGGGGADTQYF. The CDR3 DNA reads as TGTGCCAGCAGTTTGGGGGGGGGCGGAGCAGATACGCAGTATTTT.

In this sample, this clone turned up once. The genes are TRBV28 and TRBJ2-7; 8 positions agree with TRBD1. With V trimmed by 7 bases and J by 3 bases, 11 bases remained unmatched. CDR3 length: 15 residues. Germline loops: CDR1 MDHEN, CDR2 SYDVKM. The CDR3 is CASMKDRDVVYEQYF. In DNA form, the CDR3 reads TGTGCCAGCATGAAGGACAGGGACGTTGTCTACGAGCAGTACTTC. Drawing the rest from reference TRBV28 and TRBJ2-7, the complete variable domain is DVKVTQSSRYLVKRTGEKVFLECVQDMDHENMFWYRQDPGLGLRLIYFSYDVKMKEKGDIPEGYSVSREKKERFSLILESASTNQTSMYLCASMKDRDVVYEQYFGPGTRLTVT.

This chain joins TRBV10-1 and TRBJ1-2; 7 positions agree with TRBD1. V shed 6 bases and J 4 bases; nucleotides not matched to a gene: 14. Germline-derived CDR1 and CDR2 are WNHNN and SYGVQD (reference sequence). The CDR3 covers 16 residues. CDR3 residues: CASRSGTVPICYGYTF. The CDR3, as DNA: TGCGCCAGCAGGTCCGGGACAGTTCCCATTTGCTATGGCTACACCTTC.

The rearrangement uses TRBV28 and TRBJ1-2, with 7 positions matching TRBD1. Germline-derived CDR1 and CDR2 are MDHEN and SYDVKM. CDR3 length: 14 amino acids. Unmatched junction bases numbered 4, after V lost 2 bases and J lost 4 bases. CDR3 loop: CASSLGRQGYGYTF. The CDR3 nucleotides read TGTGCCAGCAGTTTAGGGCGACAGGGCTATGGCTACACCTTC.

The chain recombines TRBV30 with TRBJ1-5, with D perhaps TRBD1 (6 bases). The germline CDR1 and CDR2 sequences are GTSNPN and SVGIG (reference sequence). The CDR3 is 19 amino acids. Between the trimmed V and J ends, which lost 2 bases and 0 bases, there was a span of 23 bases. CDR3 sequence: CAWSTGRRGPEISNQPQHF. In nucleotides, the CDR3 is TGTGCCTGGAGTACAGGGAGAAGGGGACCGGAAATTAGCAATCAGCCCCAGCATTTT.